One and the same sample provided the 18 T cell receptor beta chains below, sequenced in a study of Graves' ophthalmopathy and Graves' hyperthyroidism. Transcripts of RNA were the source for amplifying TCR beta CDR3 regions. RT-PCR with HTBI primers came first, then second-round multiplex PCR. TCRdb fed the multiplex PCR reads into MiXCR, producing one record per CDR3 protein. In the table there are 200,000 to 250,000 distinct CDR3 sequences, about a fifth of which are singletons. The material sequenced was peripheral blood. The receptors stem from a woman between 50 and 59 years old with Graves' ophthalmopathy.

This clonotype was picked up many times. This chain connects TRBV19 to TRBJ1-1; 8 nucleotides agree with TRBD1. Germline V gene sequence: CDR1 LNHDA, CDR2 SQIVND (reference sequence). The CDR3 has 16 amino acids. The V and J ends lost 6 bases and 6 bases, in that order; junction bases with no gene match: 15. CDR3 DNA sequence: TGTGCCAGTAGCCCCCCTTTTCAGGGGGCGATACCTGAAGCTTTCTTT. Encoded protein: CASSPPFQGAIPEAFF.

This clonotype was seen repeatedly, ten times or more. The chain has TRBV19 and TRBJ1-1, with 9 bases lining up with TRBD1. This CDR3 contains 14 residues. V lost 6 bases to trimming and J lost 1 base; unmatched junction nucleotides: 3. Germline CDR1 is LNHDA and CDR2 is SQIVND (reference sequence). The CDR3 is CASRLQGANTEAFF. The DNA for the CDR3 is TGTGCCAGTAGGCTACAGGGGGCGAACACTGAAGCTTTCTTT.

Many counts were recorded for this clonotype. This sequence joins TRBV18 and TRBJ1-5, with D perhaps matching TRBD1 (6 bases). The CDR3 consists of 16 residues. The V end lost 0 bases, the J end lost 2 bases, and 11 bases lay between the germline ends. From germline, CDR1 is KGHSH and CDR2 LQKENI. The CDR3 reads CASSPPRRGGNQPQHF. The DNA for the CDR3 is TGTGCCAGCTCACCACCGCGTAGGGGGGGCAATCAGCCCCAGCATTTT.

This clonotype occurred many times. The rearrangement uses TRBV24-1 and TRBJ2-7, with 10 bases matching TRBD1. From germline, CDR1 is KGHDR and CDR2 SFDVKD. The V gene end was trimmed by 4 bases and the J gene end by 2 bases; junction bases not matched to a gene: 7. The CDR3 is 16 residues long. CDR3 amino acids: CATSDSRTGGAYEQYF. CDR3 DNA: TGTGCCACCAGTGACTCCCGGACAGGGGGGGCCTACGAGCAGTACTTC.

This clonotype was recorded many times. This chain connects TRBV28 to TRBJ2-5, with a tentative D call TRBD1 (5 bases). V lost 4 bases, J lost 3 bases, and 15 bases lay in between. The CDR3 runs 15 residues. Per the germline V gene, CDR1 is MDHEN and CDR2 is SYDVKM. The CDR3 is CASSSPEAGKETQYF. The CDR3 DNA is TGTGCCAGCAGTTCTCCTGAGGCAGGGAAAGAGACCCAGTACTTC.

This clonotype was seen a handful of times. This chain uses TRBV27 with TRBJ2-2; 7 bases match TRBD2. Germline assignment: CDR1 MNHEY and CDR2 SMNVEV (reference sequence). CDR3 length equals 15 residues. V shed 3 bases and J 2 bases; nucleotides not matched to a gene: 3. The CDR3 DNA is TGTGCCAGCAGTTTTGGGGGGGTCAACACCGGGGAGCTGTTTTTT. Translated: CASSFGGVNTGELFF.

This clonotype was seen many times. The chain links TRBV27 to TRBJ1-5; D remains ambiguous. CDR3 length equals 13 residues. Trimming pared 4 bases from V and 4 bases from J, leaving 8 bases between. Germline V gene lookup returns CDR1 MNHEY and CDR2 SMNVEV (reference sequence). The DNA for the CDR3 is TGTGCCAGCAGTTGGAGGGAGAATCAGCCCCAGCATTTT. Translation: CASSWRENQPQHF.

This clonotype was detected many times. The chain combines TRBV15 with TRBJ1-6, with D possibly being TRBD1 (5 bases). The CDR3 consists of 16 residues. Germline CDR1 reads LNHNV; CDR2 reads YYDKDF (reference sequence). V lost 2 bases to trimming and J lost 8 bases, with 16 bases between them. CDR3 bases: TGTGCCACCAGCAGACCCTCCGGGACCCAACATTCACCCCTCCACTTT. The encoded protein is CATSRPSGTQHSPLHF. Filled out from reference TRBV15 and TRBJ1-6, the complete variable domain reads DAMVIQNPRYQVTQFGKPVTLSCSQTLNHNVMYWYQQKSSQAPKLLFHYYDKDFNNEADTPDNFQSRRPNTSFCFLDIRSPGLGDTAMYLCATSRPSGTQHSPLHFGNGTRLTVT.

This clonotype has a count of ten or more. The chain has TRBV4-1 and TRBJ1-2; D unresolved. The CDR3 runs to 16 residues. V shed 0 bases and J shed 4 bases, with 15 bases lying between them. CDR1 is MGHRA, CDR2 YSYEKL, per germline. CDR3 nucleotide sequence: TGCGCCAGCAGCCAAGACCCACTGAGGAGGTTCTATGGCTACACCTTC. Translating gives CASSQDPLRRFYGYTF.

Many counts were recorded for this clonotype. The chain couples TRBV19 to TRBJ2-7, with 8 bases identical to TRBD2. Germline-derived CDR1 and CDR2 are LNHDA and SQIVND (reference sequence). The ends lost 3 bases at V and 3 bases at J; junction bases unmatched: 4. The CDR3 covers 14 residues. The CDR3, as DNA: TGTGCCAGTAGTATCCGGGAGGGGGACTACGAGCAGTACTTC. Protein sequence: CASSIREGDYEQYF. The full variable domain, with the rest looked up from reference TRBV19 and TRBJ2-7, is DGGITQSPKYLFRKEGQNVTLSCEQNLNHDAMYWYRQDPGQGLRLIYYSQIVNDFQKGDIAEGYSVSREKKESFPLTVTSAQKNPTAFYLCASSIREGDYEQYFGPGTRLTVT.

This clonotype was observed at least ten times. The rearrangement joins TRBV6-2 or TRBV6-3 to TRBJ1-2; 8 nucleotides match TRBD1. The CDR3 loop spans 12 amino acids. The germline gives CDR1 MNHEY, CDR2 SVGEGT. The trim removed 6 bases at V and 7 bases at J, leaving 4 bases unmatched. CDR3 nucleotides: TGTGCCAGCAGGCGAGACAGGGGTGGCTACACCTTC. This sequence encodes CASRRDRGGYTF.

This clonotype appeared many times. The chain couples TRBV12-3 or TRBV12-4 to TRBJ1-6; D is ambiguous. The germline V and J ends were trimmed by 6 bases and 8 bases, with 14 bases remaining between them. CDR3 length: 14 amino acids. As DNA, the CDR3 is TGTGCCAGCAGCTCCGGAGGTATTGATTCACCCCTCCACTTT. This translates into CASSSGGIDSPLHF.

As concerns this clonotype: One end of the junction is discordant with germline, which a read error may explain. The chain couples TRBV12-3 or TRBV12-4 to TRBJ2-7; D perhaps matches TRBD2 (6 bases). The CDR3 is made up of 14 amino acids. CDR3 sequence (DNA): TGTGCCAGCAGGGGGAATAGCGGCTCCTACGAGCAGTCCTTC. As protein: CASRGNSGSYEQSF.

This clonotype has ten or more counts. The rearrangement links TRBV4-1 to TRBJ1-1; D remains ambiguous. With 4 bases removed from V and 0 bases from J, the gap between germline ends came to 6 bases. Germline CDR1 and CDR2: MGHRA and YSYEKL. The CDR3 totals 13 residues. As DNA, the CDR3 is TGCGCCAGCAGCCTGACTATGAACACTGAAGCTTTCTTT. Its protein is CASSLTMNTEAFF.

The chain couples TRBV15 to TRBJ2-2, with D possibly matching TRBD1 (5 bases). Germline V gene data show CDR1 as LNHNV and CDR2 as YYDKDF (reference sequence). V lost 6 bases, J lost 3 bases, and 20 bases lay in between. CDR3 length: 17 amino acids. CDR3 nucleotide sequence: TGTGCCACCAGTCGTAAAGTAGGGGTGAAAGACACCGGGGAGCTGTTTTTT. Residues: CATSRKVGVKDTGELFF.

This clonotype was counted ten times or more. The chain recombines TRBV24-1 with TRBJ1-1; D uncertain. The CDR3 runs to 15 residues. Trimming cost V 4 bases and J 3 bases, with 14 bases left between them. Per germline, CDR1 KGHDR and CDR2 SFDVKD. The CDR3 DNA reads TGTGCCACCAGTGACCAACAGAACGGGTACACTGAAGCTTTCTTT. Translated, it gives CATSDQQNGYTEAFF.

In its sample, this clonotype was seen a few times. The chain is built from TRBV2 and TRBJ2-4; D possibly corresponds to TRBD1 (6 bases). Trimming removed 7 bases from V and 4 bases from J, with 17 bases in between. This CDR3 region has 15 residues. Germline-derived CDR1 and CDR2 are SNHLY and FYNNEI. In DNA, the CDR3 is TGTGCCAGCACGTCCCAGGGGCTGAGGAAAAACATTCAGTACTTC. Translated: CASTSQGLRKNIQYF. Full variable domain (remainder filled in from reference TRBV2 and TRBJ2-4): EPEVTQTPSHQVTQMGQEVILRCVPISNHLYFYWYRQILGQKVEFLVSFYNNEISEKSEIFDDQFSVERPDGSNFTLKIRSTKLEDSAMYFCASTSQGLRKNIQYFGAGTRLSVL.

The chain joins TRBV28 to TRBJ2-7, with D hard to call. Trimming left V 2 bases short and J 1 base short, with 9 bases between. This CDR3 region has 14 residues. Per the germline V gene, CDR1 is MDHEN and CDR2 is SYDVKM. The CDR3 region has the DNA TGTGCCAGCAGTTTAACGCGCCGGTCCTACGAGCAGTACTTC. Translation gives CASSLTRRSYEQYF. Supplemented by reference TRBV28 and TRBJ2-7, the full variable domain reads DVKVTQSSRYLVKRTGEKVFLECVQDMDHENMFWYRQDPGLGLRLIYFSYDVKMKEKGDIPEGYSVSREKKERFSLILESASTNQTSMYLCASSLTRRSYEQYFGPGTRLTVT.